This T cell receptor (beta chain) is from a study of blood T cell repertoires in COVID-19. Germline CDR1 and CDR2: SNHLY and FYNNEI. Trimming pared 2 bases from V and 5 bases from J, leaving 15 bases between. The CDR3 sequence is 15 residues long. Produced via immunoSEQ multiplex PCR; TCRdb's table is partial and in-frame only. The table has about 210,000 clones, 75% to 90% seen once; the top ten hold roughly 8.7%. The sequence derives from a middle-aged man who had recovered from COVID-19. The V and J genes are TRBV2 and TRBJ1-2; a weak D match, TRBD1 (5 bases). Sample: PBMCs or T cells enriched from blood (not recorded which). The DNA for the CDR3 is TGTGCCAGCAGTGAATCGGGGGTGGATTCTTATGGCTACACCTTC. Encoded protein: CASSESGVDSYGYTF.